The sequence of this T cell receptor (beta chain) was determined in a study of T cells after yellow fever vaccination. Findings and caveats of the study: A weaker secondary response peaked on day 5, the primary on day 15. The bulk population could contribute abundant contaminating clonotypes to FACS-sorted repertoires. There was a small share of clonotypes that showed up in both the CD4 and CD8 compartments.

TCRdb re-analysed the 5' RACE reads in MiXCR, keeping a single row per CDR3 protein. The table includes 150,000 to 200,000 distinct CDR3 sequences, approximately 11% detected once. This clonotype was found a few times. Its antigen is as yet unknown. Trimming cost V 10 bases and J 4 bases; bases outside gene matches: 14. CDR3 size: 17 residues. Germline V CDR1 and CDR2: MNHEY, SMNVEV (reference sequence). The receptor's source is a man between 18 and 29 years old who received the YFV17D yellow fever vaccine. Specimen: CD8+ T cells sorted from PBMCs, collected 15 days after the yellow fever booster vaccination. The chain is built from TRBV27 and TRBJ2-2; TRBD2 matches 11 bases. CDR3 protein: CATLPRVGLAGTGELFF. DNA of the CDR3: TGTGCCACCCTCCCCCGCGTAGGACTAGCGGGCACCGGGGAGCTGTTTTTT.